The clone carrying this T cell receptor (beta chain) has a single count. The sample originates from a study of shared clonotypes between healthy human individuals. V was trimmed by 2 bases and J by 0 bases, leaving 17 bases between them. Germline lookup yields CDR1 SGHVS and CDR2 FQNEAQ. The CDR3 is made up of 18 amino acids. TCRdb's table, derived via immunoSEQ multiplex PCR, lists solely in-frame clones and lacks some. The repertoire holds fewer than 3 million clones, with under 95% as singletons. The TCR was taken from a man between 18 and 35 years old in good health. Some clones in this sample may be carry-over from other donors' samples. V usage is TRBV7-8 and J usage is TRBJ2-1; TRBD2 is a possible D gene (5 bases). Sequenced: naive CD4+ T cells from PBMCs. Documented subset: CD45RA+ positively selected. As DNA, the CDR3 is TGTGCCAGCAGCTTATACCTCAAGCGGAGGAGCTCCTACAATGAGCAGTTCTTC. Translation gives CASSLYLKRRSSYNEQFF.